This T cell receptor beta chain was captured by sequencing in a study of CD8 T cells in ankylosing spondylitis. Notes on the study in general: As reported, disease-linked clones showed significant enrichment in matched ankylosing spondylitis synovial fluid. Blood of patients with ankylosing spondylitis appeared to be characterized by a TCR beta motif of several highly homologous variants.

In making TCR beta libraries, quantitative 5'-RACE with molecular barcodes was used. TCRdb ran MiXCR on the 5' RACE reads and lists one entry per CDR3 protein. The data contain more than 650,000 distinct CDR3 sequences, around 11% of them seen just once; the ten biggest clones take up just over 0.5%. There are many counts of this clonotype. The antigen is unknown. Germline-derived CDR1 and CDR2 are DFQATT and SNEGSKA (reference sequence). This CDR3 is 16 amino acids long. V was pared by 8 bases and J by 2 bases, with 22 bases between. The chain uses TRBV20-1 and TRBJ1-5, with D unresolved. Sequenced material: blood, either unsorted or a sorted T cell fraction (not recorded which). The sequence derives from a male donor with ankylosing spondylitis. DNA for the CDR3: TGCAGTACCGTTCCCCTCGGTTGGTACGGCAATCAGCCCCAGCATTTT. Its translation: CSTVPLGWYGNQPQHF.